The clone carrying this T cell receptor beta chain was observed a few times. V dropped 6 bases and J dropped 1 base, with 7 bases sitting between them. Germline V gene sequence: CDR1 ENHRY, CDR2 SYGVKD. CDR3 length: 13 residues. The data are from a study of CD8+ T cells in alopecia areata. Reverse transcribed after extraction, RNA yielded cDNA as the sequencing template. Libraries were prepared by immunoSEQ multiplex PCR; TCRdb keeps only in-frame clonotypes and omits some of them. There are 110,000 or so clones in the sample; more than 30% occur only once, and over 3% lies in the top ten. The sequencing input was CD4+ T cells sorted from blood. This TCR was sampled from a human donor with alopecia areata. This chain links TRBV10-3 with TRBJ2-1, with D maybe TRBD2 (5 bases). The CDR3 DNA is TGTGCCATCAGGGAGCGGTCCTACAATGAGCAGTTCTTC. The encoded protein is CAIRERSYNEQFF.